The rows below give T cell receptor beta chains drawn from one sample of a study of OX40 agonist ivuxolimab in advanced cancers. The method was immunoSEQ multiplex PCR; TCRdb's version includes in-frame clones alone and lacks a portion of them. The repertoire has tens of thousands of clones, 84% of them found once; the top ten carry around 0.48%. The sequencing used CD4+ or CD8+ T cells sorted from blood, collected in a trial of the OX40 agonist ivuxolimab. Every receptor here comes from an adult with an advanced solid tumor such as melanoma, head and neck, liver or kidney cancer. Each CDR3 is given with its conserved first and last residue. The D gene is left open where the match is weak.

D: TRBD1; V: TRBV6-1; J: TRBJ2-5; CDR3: CASIRGQPQETQYF
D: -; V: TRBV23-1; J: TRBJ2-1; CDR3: CASSPSGLQGFNEQFF
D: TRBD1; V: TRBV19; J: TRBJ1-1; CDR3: CASSTDRDTEAFF
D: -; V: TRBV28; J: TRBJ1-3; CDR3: CATTVPSRGSGNTIYF
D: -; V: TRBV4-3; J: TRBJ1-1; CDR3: CASSQAAGYEAFF
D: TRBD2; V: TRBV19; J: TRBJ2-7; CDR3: CASSLQAGGRYEQYF
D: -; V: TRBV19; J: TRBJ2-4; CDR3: CASSSADKNIQYF
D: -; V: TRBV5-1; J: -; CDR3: CASSLDPGVYEQYF
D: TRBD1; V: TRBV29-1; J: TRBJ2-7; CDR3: CSVPGTGDREQYF
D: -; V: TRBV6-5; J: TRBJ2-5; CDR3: CASSSRGLPQETQYF
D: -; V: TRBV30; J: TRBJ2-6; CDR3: CAWSGGSGANVLTF
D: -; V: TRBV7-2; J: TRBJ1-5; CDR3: CASSHSGTRDQPQHF
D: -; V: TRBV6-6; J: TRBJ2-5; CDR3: CASSKLQGGGQETQYF
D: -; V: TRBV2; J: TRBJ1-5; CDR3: CASSEDRVTPQHF
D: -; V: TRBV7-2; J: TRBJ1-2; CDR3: CASSLLSYGYTF
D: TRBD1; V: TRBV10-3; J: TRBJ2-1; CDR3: CAIKPGQGKSEQFF
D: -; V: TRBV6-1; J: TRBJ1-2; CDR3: CATQDTDRTSYGYTF
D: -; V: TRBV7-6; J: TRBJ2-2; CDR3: CASSPVRPSGELFF
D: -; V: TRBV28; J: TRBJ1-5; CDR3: CASSLIVTQPQHF
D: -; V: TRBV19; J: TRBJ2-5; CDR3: CASSADTSPLQETQYF
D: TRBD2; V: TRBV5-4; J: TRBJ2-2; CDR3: CASSPSPGTSELFF
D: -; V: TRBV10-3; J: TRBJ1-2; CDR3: CAIASQANFYGYTF
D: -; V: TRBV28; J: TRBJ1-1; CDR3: CASSSPSGGAQEAFF
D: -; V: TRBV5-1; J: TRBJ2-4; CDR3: CASSLVGTDAGKNIQYF
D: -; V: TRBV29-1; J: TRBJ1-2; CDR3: CSVGRGGYGYTF
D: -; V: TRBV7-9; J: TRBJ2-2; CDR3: CASSFYGQGDTGELFF